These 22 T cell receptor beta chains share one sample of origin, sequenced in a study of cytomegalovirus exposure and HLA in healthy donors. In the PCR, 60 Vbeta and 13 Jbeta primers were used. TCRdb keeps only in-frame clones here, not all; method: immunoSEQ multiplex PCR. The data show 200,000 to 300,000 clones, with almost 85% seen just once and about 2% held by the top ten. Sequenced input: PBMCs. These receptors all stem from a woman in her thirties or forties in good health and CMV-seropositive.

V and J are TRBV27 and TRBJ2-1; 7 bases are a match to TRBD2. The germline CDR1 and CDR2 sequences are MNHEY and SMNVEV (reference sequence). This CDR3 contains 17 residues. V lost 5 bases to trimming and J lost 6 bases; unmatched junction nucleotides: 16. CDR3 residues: CASSPRPSGASGNEQFF. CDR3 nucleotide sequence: TGTGCCAGCAGTCCCCGCCCTAGCGGTGCCTCTGGCAATGAGCAGTTCTTC.

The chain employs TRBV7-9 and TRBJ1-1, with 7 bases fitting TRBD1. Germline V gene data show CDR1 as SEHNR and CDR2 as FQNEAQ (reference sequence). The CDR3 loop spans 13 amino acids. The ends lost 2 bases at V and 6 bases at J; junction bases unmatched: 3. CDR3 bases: TGTGCCAGCAGCTTACGGCAGGGGGCTGAAGCTTTCTTT. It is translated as CASSLRQGAEAFF.

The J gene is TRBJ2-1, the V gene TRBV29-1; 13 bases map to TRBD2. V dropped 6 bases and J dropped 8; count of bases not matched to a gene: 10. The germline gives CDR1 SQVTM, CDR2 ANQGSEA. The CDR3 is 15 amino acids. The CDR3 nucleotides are TGCAGCGTCGCCTCGGGACTAGCGGGATTTGATGAGCAGTTCTTC. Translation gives CSVASGLAGFDEQFF.

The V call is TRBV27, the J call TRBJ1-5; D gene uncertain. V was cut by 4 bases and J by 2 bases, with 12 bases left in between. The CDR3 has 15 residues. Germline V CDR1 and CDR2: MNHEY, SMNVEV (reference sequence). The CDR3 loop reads CASSSLERGNQPQHF. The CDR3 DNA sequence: TGTGCCAGCAGTTCACTAGAGCGGGGCAATCAGCCCCAGCATTTT.

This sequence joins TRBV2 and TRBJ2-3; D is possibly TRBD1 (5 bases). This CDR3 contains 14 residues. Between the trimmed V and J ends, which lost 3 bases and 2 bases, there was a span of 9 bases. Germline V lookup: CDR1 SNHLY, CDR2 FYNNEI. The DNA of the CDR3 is TGTGCCAGCAGTGACCGACAGTTCACAGATACGCAGTATTTT. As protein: CASSDRQFTDTQYF.

CDR3 nucleotide sequence: TGTGCCAGCAGCTTAGATGGGACTGGGGGCAATGAGCAGTTCTTC. It yields the protein CASSLDGTGGNEQFF. The chain joins TRBV11-3 to TRBJ2-1; perhaps TRBD2 as D (6 bases). The V gene lost 0 bases and the J gene lost 6 bases, with 12 bases spanning the gap. From germline, CDR1 is SGHNT and CDR2 YENEEA. CDR3 size: 15 residues.

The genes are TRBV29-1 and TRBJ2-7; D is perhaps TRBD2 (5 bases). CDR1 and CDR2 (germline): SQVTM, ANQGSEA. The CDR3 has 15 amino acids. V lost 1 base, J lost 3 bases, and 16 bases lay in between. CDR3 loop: CSVEALATGNYEQYF. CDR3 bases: TGCAGCGTTGAAGCCCTAGCCACGGGGAACTACGAGCAGTACTTC.

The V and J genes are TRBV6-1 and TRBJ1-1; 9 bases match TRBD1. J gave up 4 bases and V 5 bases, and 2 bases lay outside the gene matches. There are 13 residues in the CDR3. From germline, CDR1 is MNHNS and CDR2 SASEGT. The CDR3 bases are TGTGCCAGCAGTCGGGACAGGGTCACTGAAGCTTTCTTT. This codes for CASSRDRVTEAFF.

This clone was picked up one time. In DNA form, the CDR3 reads TGTGCCAGTAGTACCCGGGACAAAGAGCAGTACTTC. This translates into CASSTRDKEQYF. The V and J genes are TRBV19 and TRBJ2-7; the D gene is possibly TRBD1 (6 bases). The length of the CDR3 is 12 residues. Per germline, CDR1 LNHDA and CDR2 SQIVND (reference sequence). Trimming removed 4 bases at V and 7 bases at J, with 11 bases between. The full variable domain, its missing parts supplied by reference TRBV19 and TRBJ2-7, is DGGITQSPKYLFRKEGQNVTLSCEQNLNHDAMYWYRQDPGQGLRLIYYSQIVNDFQKGDIAEGYSVSREKKESFPLTVTSAQKNPTAFYLCASSTRDKEQYFGPGTRLTVT.

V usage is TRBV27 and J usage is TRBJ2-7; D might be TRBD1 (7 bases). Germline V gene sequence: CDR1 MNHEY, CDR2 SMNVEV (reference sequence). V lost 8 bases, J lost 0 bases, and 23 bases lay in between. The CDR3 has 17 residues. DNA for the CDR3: TGTGCCAGCGCAGTTACCCCAGGGGGGCTCCGCTCCTACGAGCAGTACTTC. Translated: CASAVTPGGLRSYEQYF.

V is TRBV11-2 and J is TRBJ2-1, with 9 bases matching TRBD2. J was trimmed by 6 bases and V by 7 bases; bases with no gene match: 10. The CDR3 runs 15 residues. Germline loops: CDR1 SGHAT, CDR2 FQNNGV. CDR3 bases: TGTGCCAGCATCGCCATAGCGGGAGTAGGCAATGAGCAGTTCTTC. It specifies CASIAIAGVGNEQFF.

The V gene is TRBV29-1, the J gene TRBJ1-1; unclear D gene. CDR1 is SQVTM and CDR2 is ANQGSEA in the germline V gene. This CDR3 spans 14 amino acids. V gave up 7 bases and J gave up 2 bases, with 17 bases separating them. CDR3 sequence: CSGDTDRLNTEAFF. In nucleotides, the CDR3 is TGCAGCGGCGACACCGACCGTTTAAACACTGAAGCTTTCTTT.

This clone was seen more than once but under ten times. CDR3 residues: CASSFLGGTQETQYF. The CDR3, as DNA: TGCGCCAGCAGCTTCTTGGGGGGAACTCAAGAGACCCAGTACTTC. The rearrangement links TRBV5-1 to TRBJ2-5; the D gene is possibly TRBD2 (6 bases). CDR1 is SGHRS, CDR2 YFSETQ, per germline. The CDR3 has 15 residues. Trimming left V 2 bases short and J 2 bases short, with 13 bases between.

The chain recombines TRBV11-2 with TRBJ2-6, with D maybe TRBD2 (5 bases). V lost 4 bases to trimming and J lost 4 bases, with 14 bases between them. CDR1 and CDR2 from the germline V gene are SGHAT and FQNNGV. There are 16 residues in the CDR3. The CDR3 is CASSSPADVGANVLTF. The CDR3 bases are TGTGCCAGCAGCTCGCCAGCGGACGTCGGGGCCAACGTCCTGACTTTC.

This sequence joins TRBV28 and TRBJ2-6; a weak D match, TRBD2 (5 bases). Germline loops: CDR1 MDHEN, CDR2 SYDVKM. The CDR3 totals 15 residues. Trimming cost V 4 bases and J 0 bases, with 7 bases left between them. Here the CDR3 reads CASSSGGSGANVLTF. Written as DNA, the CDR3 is TGTGCCAGCAGTTCAGGAGGCTCTGGGGCCAACGTCCTGACTTTC.

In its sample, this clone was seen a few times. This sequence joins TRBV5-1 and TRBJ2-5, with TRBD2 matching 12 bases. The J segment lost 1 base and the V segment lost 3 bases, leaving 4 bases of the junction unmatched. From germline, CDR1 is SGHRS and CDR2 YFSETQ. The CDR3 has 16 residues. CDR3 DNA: TGCGCCAGCAGCTCTTGGACTAGCGGGGCCCAAGAGACCCAGTACTTC. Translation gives CASSSWTSGAQETQYF.

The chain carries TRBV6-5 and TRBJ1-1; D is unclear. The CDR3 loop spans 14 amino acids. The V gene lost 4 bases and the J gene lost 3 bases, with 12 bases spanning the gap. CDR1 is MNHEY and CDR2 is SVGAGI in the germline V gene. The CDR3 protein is CASSFLRGYTEAFF. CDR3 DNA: TGTGCCAGCAGTTTCCTTCGGGGTTACACTGAAGCTTTCTTT.

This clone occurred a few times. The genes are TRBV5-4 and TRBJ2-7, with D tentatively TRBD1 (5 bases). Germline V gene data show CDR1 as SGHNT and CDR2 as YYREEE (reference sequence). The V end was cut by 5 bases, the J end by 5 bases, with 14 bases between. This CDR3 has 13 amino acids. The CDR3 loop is CASRAAGNNEQYF. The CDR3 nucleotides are TGTGCCAGCAGGGCGGCAGGGAACAACGAGCAGTACTTC. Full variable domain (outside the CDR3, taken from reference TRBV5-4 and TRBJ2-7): ETGVTQSPTHLIKTRGQQVTLRCSSQSGHNTVSWYQQALGQGPQFIFQYYREEENGRGNFPPRFSGLQFPNYSSELNVNALELDDSALYLCASRAAGNNEQYFGPGTRLTVT.

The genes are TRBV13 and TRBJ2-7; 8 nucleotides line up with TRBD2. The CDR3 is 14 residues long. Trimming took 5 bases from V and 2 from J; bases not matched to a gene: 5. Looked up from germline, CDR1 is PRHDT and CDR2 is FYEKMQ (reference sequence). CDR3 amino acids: CASSRGLGPYEQYF. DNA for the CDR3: TGTGCCAGCAGCCGGGGACTAGGCCCCTACGAGCAGTACTTC.

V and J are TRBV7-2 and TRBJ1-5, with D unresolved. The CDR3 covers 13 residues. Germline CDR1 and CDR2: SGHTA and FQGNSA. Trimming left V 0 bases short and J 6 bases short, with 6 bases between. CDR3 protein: CASSLAVFQPQHF. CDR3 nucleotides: TGTGCCAGCAGCTTAGCCGTGTTTCAGCCCCAGCATTTT.

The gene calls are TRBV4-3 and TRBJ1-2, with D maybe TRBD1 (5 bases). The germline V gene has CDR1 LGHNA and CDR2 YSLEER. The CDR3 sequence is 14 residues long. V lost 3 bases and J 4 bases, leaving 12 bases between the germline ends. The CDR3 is CASSHEGVGYGYTF. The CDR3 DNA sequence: TGCGCCAGCAGCCATGAAGGGGTAGGCTATGGCTACACCTTC.

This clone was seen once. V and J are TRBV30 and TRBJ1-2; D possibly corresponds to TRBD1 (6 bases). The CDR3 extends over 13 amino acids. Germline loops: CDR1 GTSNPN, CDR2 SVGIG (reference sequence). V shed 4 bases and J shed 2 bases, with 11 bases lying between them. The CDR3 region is CAWTGERNYGYTF. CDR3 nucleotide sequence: TGTGCCTGGACAGGGGAAAGGAACTATGGCTACACCTTC.